These T cell receptor beta chains were read from a single sample in a study of blood T cell repertoires in COVID-19. Clones were read by immunoSEQ multiplex PCR, and TCRdb kept only the in-frame ones, dropping some. The sample consists of fewer than 80,000 clones, roughly 92% of them appearing once. Material: peripheral blood. All receptors come from a human donor in a cohort sampled during active COVID-19. CDR3s include the opening cysteine and the closing phenylalanine or tryptophan. Expanded clones are given a class, and other clones once, few, many or no size at all.

TRBJ1-1 | TRBV14 | . | CASSPSEGGWGFTEAFF
TRBJ1-1 | TRBV3-1/TRBV3-2 | once | CASSQVGGNTEAFF
TRBJ2-7 | TRBV28 | . | CASSFWRGPSYEQYF
TRBJ2-2 | TRBV2 | . | CASSNSGTNTGELFF
TRBJ2-1 | TRBV6-5 | . | CASRSTYNEQFF
TRBJ2-7 | TRBV4-3 | . | CASSQDSAGPYEQYF
TRBJ2-7 | TRBV6-5 | . | CASSYPSDPREQYF
TRBJ2-2 | TRBV7-9 | . | CASSSPGGGPGELFF
TRBJ1-1 | TRBV20-1 | . | CSARKGAEAFF
TRBJ1-1 | TRBV20-1 | . | CSASALPFEAFF
TRBJ1-1 | TRBV9 | . | CASSGEGNTEAFF
TRBJ1-1 | TRBV10-3 | . | CAIRREGKRAEAFF
TRBJ1-3 | TRBV7-2 | once | CASSLRAGSSGNTIYF
TRBJ1-4 | TRBV18 | . | CASSPDAFRGNNEKLFF
TRBJ1-4 | TRBV3-1/TRBV3-2 | once | CASSKTPEGLFF
TRBJ2-5 | TRBV29-1 | . | CSGKQGRETQYF
TRBJ2-7 | TRBV5-8 | . | CASSARTGRDEQYF
TRBJ2-2 | TRBV14 | once | CASSARTASTGELFF